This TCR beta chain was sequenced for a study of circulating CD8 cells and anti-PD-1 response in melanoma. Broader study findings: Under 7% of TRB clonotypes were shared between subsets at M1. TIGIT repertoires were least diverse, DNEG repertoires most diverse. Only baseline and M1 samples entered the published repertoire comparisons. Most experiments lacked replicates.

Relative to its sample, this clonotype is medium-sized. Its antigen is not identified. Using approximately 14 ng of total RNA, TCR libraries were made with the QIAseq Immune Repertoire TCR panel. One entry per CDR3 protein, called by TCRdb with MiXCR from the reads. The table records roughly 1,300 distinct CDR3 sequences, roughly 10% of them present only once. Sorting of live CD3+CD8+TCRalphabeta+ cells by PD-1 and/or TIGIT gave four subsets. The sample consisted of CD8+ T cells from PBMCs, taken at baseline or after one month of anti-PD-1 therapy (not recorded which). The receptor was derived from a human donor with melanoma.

The CDR3 nucleotides are TGTGCCAGTAGTATTGCTAGCGGGGCCCAAAATGAGCAGTTCTTC. Its translation: CASSIASGAQNEQFF. The chain joins TRBV19 to TRBJ2-1; 9 bases align to TRBD2. V lost 3 bases to trimming and J lost 7 bases; unmatched junction nucleotides: 7. The CDR3 runs to 15 residues. Germline CDR1 and CDR2: LNHDA and SQIVND (reference sequence).